This T cell receptor beta chain is drawn from a study of blood T cell repertoires in COVID-19. The V segment lost 0 bases and the J segment 7 bases; nucleotides outside the gene matches: 10. The V gene's germline CDR1 is LNHNV and CDR2 YYDKDF (reference sequence). CDR3 size: 17 residues. The repertoire was sequenced with immunoSEQ multiplex PCR; TCRdb's copy has only in-frame clones and lacks some. The table lists about 320,000 clones, about nine tenths of them singletons. What was sequenced was PBMCs or T cells enriched from blood (not recorded which). V and J are TRBV15 and TRBJ2-1, with TRBD2 matching 9 bases. The TCR comes from a man in his 60s who had recovered from COVID-19. The CDR3 region is CATSRDLSGSRGNEQFF. CDR3 DNA: TGTGCCACCAGCAGAGATCTTAGCGGGAGCAGGGGGAATGAGCAGTTCTTC.